This TCR beta chain is from a study of cytotoxic CD8 clonotypes in ibrutinib-treated CLL. Across the study: Response specimens were obtained following a median treatment duration of about twelve months, with a range of 6 to 36.

Libraries were prepared by immunoSEQ multiplex PCR; TCRdb keeps only in-frame clonotypes and omits some of them. The data contain over 120,000 clones, 70% to 80% of them singletons. This receptor was taken from a human donor with chronic lymphocytic leukemia. Sample: PBMCs, taken after 12 months of ibrutinib treatment.

As DNA, the CDR3 is TGTGCCAGCAGCTTAGGGACTAGCGGGAGGGAAGGTCCCGAGCAGTACTTC. This codes for CASSLGTSGREGPEQYF. This chain uses TRBV7-2 with TRBJ2-7, with 15 positions matching TRBD2. The CDR3 contains 17 residues. Germline-derived CDR1 and CDR2 are SGHTA and FQGNSA. Losses at the gene ends were 1 base for V and 6 bases for J; bases not matched to a gene: 7.